The 8 T cell receptor beta chains below all came from one sample that was sequenced in a study of blood T cell repertoires in COVID-19. Sequencing was performed with immunoSEQ multiplex PCR; in TCRdb, only in-frame clones are kept and a portion is missing. The table shows roughly 100,000 clones, with about 89% occurring only once. The sample comprised peripheral blood. These receptors were obtained from a woman aged 60-70 years with acute or convalescent COVID-19.

J is TRBJ1-2 and V is TRBV28, with D perhaps matching TRBD1 (6 bases). Germline CDR1 is MDHEN and CDR2 is SYDVKM. The CDR3 covers 14 residues. Trimming removed 7 bases from V and 8 bases from J, with 20 bases in between. The DNA of the CDR3 is TGTGCCAGCATGAGTCAGGGGACCCCAGGGGGCTACACCTTC. Protein product: CASMSQGTPGGYTF.

This clone was detected only a few times. The CDR3: CASSLRPGGSPLHF. The CDR3 DNA sequence: TGTGCCAGCAGTTTACGGCCAGGGGGTTCACCCCTCCACTTT. The rearrangement joins TRBV27 to TRBJ1-6; 7 bases align to TRBD1. The CDR3 covers 14 residues. Losses at the gene ends were 2 bases for V and 9 bases for J; bases not matched to a gene: 4. CDR1 is MNHEY and CDR2 is SMNVEV in the germline V gene (reference sequence).

This clone has a handful of counts. The gene calls are TRBV5-4 and TRBJ2-1, with D tentatively TRBD2 (6 bases). Germline-derived CDR1 and CDR2 are SGHNT and YYREEE (reference sequence). The CDR3 extends over 14 amino acids. V was cut by 3 bases and J by 8 bases, with 15 bases left in between. This CDR3 reads CASSSRLGIDEQFF. In DNA form, the CDR3 reads TGTGCCAGCAGCTCAAGACTAGGGATCGATGAGCAGTTCTTC.

V and J are TRBV10-1 and TRBJ1-6; D is uncertain. Trimming pared 3 bases from V and 7 bases from J, leaving 4 bases between. CDR3 length: 12 residues. CDR1 is WNHNN, CDR2 SYGVQD, per germline (reference sequence). CDR3 protein: CASSDGNSPLHF. The DNA for the CDR3 is TGCGCCAGCAGTGACGGGAATTCACCCCTCCACTTT.

The chain joins TRBV19 to TRBJ1-1; D not resolved. Germline V gene data show CDR1 as LNHDA and CDR2 as SQIVND (reference sequence). This CDR3 spans 13 amino acids. The CDR3 is CASGEAPNTEAFF. Written as DNA, the CDR3 is TGTGCATCCGGGGAGGCCCCCAACACTGAAGCTTTCTTT.

This chain uses TRBV2 with TRBJ1-6, with TRBD1 matching 7 bases. The germline CDR1 and CDR2 sequences are SNHLY and FYNNEI. V lost 5 bases, J lost 6 bases, and 4 bases stayed unmatched. The CDR3 covers 14 residues. In DNA form, the CDR3 reads TGTGCCAGCAGTACGACAGGGCGTAATTCACCCCTCCACTTT. Its protein product is CASSTTGRNSPLHF.

This sequence joins TRBV9 and TRBJ1-3, with TRBD1 as a possible D gene (6 bases). Between the trimmed V and J ends, which lost 4 bases and 0 bases, there was a span of 17 bases. The V gene's germline CDR1 is SGDLS and CDR2 YYNGEE. The CDR3 spans 17 residues. CDR3 protein: CASSPLRTVLSGNTIYF. Here the CDR3 DNA reads TGTGCCAGCAGCCCTCTACGGACAGTTCTCTCTGGAAACACCATATATTTT.

This clone was found a few times. The rearrangement joins TRBV7-2 to TRBJ2-7, with 10 positions matching TRBD2. Looked up from germline, CDR1 is SGHTA and CDR2 is FQGNSA. CDR3 length: 15 residues. The junction had 5 bases not matched to a gene; V was cut back by 6 bases and J by 0 bases. CDR3 nucleotides: TGTGCCAGCAGAGCTAGCGGGAGAAGCTCCTACGAGCAGTACTTC. Its translation is CASRASGRSSYEQYF.